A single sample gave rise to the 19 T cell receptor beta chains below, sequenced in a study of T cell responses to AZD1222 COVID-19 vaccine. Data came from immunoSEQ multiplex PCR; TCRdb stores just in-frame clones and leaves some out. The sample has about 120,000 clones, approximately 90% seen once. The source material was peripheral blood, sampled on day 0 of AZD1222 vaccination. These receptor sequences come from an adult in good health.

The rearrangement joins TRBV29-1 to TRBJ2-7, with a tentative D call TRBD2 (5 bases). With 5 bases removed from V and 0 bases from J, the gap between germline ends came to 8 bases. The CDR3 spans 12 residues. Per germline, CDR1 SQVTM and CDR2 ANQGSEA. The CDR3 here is CSVLGSSYEQYF. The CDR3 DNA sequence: TGCAGCGTTCTAGGGAGCTCCTACGAGCAGTACTTC.

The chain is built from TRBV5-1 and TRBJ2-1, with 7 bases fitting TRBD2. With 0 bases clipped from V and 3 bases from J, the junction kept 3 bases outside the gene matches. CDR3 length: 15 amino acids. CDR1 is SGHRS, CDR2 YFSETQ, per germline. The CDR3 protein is CASSLVAGDYNEQFF. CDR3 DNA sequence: TGCGCCAGCAGCTTGGTCGCGGGGGACTACAATGAGCAGTTCTTC.

The CDR3 DNA reads as TGCGCCAGCAGTGATTCGGGACTAACGTTAGAGCAGTTCTTC. Its translation is CASSDSGLTLEQFF. The chain is built from TRBV10-1 and TRBJ2-1; 7 bases are shared with TRBD2. This CDR3 spans 14 amino acids. Germline V gene lookup returns CDR1 WNHNN and CDR2 SYGVQD (reference sequence). V lost 3 bases and J lost 10; bases outside the gene matches: 9.

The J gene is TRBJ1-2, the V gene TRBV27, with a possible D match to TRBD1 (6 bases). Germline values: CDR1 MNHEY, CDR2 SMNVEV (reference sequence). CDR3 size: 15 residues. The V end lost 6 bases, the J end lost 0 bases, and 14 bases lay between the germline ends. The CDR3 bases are TGTGCCAGCAGCCAGAACAGGGAAACTAACTATGGCTACACCTTC. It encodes CASSQNRETNYGYTF.

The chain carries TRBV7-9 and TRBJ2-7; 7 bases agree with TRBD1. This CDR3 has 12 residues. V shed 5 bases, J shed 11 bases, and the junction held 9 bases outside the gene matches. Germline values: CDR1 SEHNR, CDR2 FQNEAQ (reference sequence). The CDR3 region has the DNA TGTGCCAGCAGCACCCGACAGGGAGTGGAGTACTTC. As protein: CASSTRQGVEYF. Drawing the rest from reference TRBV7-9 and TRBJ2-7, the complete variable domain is DTGVSQNPRHKITKRGQNVTFRCDPISEHNRLYWYRQTLGQGPEFLTYFQNEAQLEKSRLLSDRFSAERPKGSFSTLEIQRTEQGDSAMYLCASSTRQGVEYFGPGTRLTVT.

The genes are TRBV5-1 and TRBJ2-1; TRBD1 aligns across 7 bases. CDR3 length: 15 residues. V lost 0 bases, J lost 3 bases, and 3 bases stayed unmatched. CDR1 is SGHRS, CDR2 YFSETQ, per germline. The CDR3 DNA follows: TGCGCCAGCAGCTTGGTAGGGACAGACTACAATGAGCAGTTCTTC. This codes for CASSLVGTDYNEQFF.

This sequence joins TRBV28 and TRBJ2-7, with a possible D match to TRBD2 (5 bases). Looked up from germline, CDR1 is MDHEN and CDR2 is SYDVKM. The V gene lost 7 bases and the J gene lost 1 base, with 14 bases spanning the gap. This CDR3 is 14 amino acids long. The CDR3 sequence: CASNPDRGSYEQYF. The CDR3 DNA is TGTGCCAGCAACCCGGACCGAGGGTCCTACGAGCAGTACTTC.

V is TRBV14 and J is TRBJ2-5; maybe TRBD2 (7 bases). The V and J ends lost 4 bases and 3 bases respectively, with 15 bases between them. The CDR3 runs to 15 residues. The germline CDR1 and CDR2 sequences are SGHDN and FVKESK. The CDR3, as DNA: TGTGCCAGCAGCCGAGCGGGACACCCAAAAGAGACCCAGTACTTC. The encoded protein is CASSRAGHPKETQYF.

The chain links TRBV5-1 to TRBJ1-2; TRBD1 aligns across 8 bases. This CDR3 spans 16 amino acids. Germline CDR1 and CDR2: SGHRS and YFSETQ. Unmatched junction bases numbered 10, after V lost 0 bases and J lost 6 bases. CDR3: CASSLDRGYSEDGYTF. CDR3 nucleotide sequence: TGCGCCAGCAGCTTGGACAGGGGGTATAGTGAGGATGGCTACACCTTC.

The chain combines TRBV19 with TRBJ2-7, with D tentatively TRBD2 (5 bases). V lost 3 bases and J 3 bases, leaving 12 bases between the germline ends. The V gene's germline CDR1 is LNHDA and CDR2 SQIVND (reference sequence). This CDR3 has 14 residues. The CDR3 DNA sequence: TGTGCCAGTAGTATGAACGTCCGGGGCTACGAGCAGTACTTC. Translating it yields CASSMNVRGYEQYF.

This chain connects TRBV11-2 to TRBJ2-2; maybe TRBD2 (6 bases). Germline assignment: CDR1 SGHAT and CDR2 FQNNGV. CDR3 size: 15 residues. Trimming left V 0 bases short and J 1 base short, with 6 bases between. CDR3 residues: CASSLDGGNTGELFF. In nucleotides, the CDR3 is TGTGCCAGCAGCTTAGACGGGGGGAACACCGGGGAGCTGTTTTTT. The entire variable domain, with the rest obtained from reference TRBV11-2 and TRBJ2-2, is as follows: EAGVAQSPRYKIIEKRQSVAFWCNPISGHATLYWYQQILGQGPKLLIQFQNNGVVDDSQLPKDRFSAERLKGVDSTLKIQPAKLEDSAVYLCASSLDGGNTGELFFGEGSRLTVL.

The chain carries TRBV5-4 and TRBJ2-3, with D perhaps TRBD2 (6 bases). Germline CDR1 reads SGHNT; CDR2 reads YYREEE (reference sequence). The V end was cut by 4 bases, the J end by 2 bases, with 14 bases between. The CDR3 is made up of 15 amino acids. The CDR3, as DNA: TGTGCCAGCAGCCGAACCAGGGAGGACACAGATACGCAGTATTTT. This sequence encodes CASSRTREDTDTQYF.

The CDR3 loop is CASSLAGRGQETQYF. CDR3 sequence (DNA): TGTGCCAGCAGTTTGGCAGGGAGGGGGCAAGAGACCCAGTACTTC. The chain joins TRBV27 to TRBJ2-5; a possible D gene is TRBD2 (7 bases). The germline gives CDR1 MNHEY, CDR2 SMNVEV (reference sequence). This CDR3 comprises 15 residues. The germline V and J ends were trimmed by 3 bases and 2 bases, with 13 bases remaining between them.

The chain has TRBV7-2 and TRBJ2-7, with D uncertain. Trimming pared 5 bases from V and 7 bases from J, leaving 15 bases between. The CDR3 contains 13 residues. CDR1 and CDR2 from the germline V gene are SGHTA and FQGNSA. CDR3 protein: CASSVEGPREQYF. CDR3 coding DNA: TGTGCCAGCAGCGTAGAAGGACCGCGGGAGCAGTACTTC.

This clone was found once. CDR3 loop: CASSRDQGYTF. CDR3 bases: TGTGCCAGCAGCCGGGACCAGGGCTACACCTTC. The rearrangement uses TRBV5-5 and TRBJ1-2; D may be TRBD1 (5 bases). V was shortened by 4 bases and J by 8 bases, with 9 bases between the two germline ends. The CDR3 totals 11 residues. CDR1 and CDR2 from the germline V gene are SGHKS and YYEKEE (reference sequence).

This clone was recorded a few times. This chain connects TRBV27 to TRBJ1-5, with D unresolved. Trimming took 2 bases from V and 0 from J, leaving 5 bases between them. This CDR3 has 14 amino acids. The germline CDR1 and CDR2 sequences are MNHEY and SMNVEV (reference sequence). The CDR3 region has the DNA TGTGCCAGCAGTTTAAGGGATAGCAATCAGCCCCAGCATTTT. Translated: CASSLRDSNQPQHF.

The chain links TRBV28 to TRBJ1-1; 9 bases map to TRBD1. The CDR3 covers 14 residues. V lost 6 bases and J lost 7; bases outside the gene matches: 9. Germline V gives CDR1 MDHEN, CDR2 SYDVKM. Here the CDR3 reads CASSRTGARVEAFF. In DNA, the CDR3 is TGTGCCAGCAGCAGGACAGGGGCCAGGGTTGAAGCTTTCTTT.

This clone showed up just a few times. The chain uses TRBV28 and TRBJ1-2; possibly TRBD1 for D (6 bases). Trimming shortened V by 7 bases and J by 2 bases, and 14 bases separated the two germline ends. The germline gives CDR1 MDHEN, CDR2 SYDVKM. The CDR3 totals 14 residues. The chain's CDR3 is CASIFTGQNYGYTF. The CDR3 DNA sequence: TGTGCCAGCATTTTCACAGGGCAGAACTATGGCTACACCTTC.

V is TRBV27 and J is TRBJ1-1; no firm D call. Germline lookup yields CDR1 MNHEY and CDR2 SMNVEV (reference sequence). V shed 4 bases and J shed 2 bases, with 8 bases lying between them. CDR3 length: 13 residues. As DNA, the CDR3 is TGTGCCAGCAGTTGGACGGCTAACACTGAAGCTTTCTTT. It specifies CASSWTANTEAFF.